This entry lists 19 T cell receptor beta chains sequenced from one sample in a study of CD8+ T cells in alopecia areata. Treatment in this sample: oral pan-JAK inhibitor, 5-10 mg twice daily. The authors extracted RNA and reverse transcribed it into cDNA as the sequencing template. Only in-frame clones appear in the TCRdb table, and some are missing; sequencing was by immunoSEQ multiplex PCR. This table has fewer than 250,000 clones, around three fifths appearing once. Here the sequenced sample was CD4+ T cells sorted from blood, taken around week 49, from a patient treated with tofacitinib. The source of these receptors is a human donor with alopecia areata.

This clone was seen more than once but under ten times. This sequence joins TRBV6-6 and TRBJ1-1; TRBD1 might be the D (6 bases). The V gene's germline CDR1 is MNHNY and CDR2 SVGAGI (reference sequence). The CDR3 loop spans 12 amino acids. Trimming removed 10 bases from V and 2 bases from J, with 11 bases in between. The CDR3 DNA is TGTGCCACTGGACAGCGTAACACTGAAGCTTTCTTT. It is translated as CATGQRNTEAFF.

The rearrangement uses TRBV29-1 and TRBJ2-3, with D unclear. The CDR3 has 14 amino acids. V was clipped by 2 bases and J by 1 base, with 10 bases between them. CDR1 SQVTM and CDR2 ANQGSEA come from the germline V gene. CDR3 nucleotide sequence: TGCAGCGTTGAAAGAGGAGTAGGCACAGATACGCAGTATTTT. Amino acid sequence: CSVERGVGTDTQYF.

This rearrangement joins TRBV5-6 to TRBJ2-2; weak D call: TRBD1 (5 bases). This CDR3 comprises 16 residues. The germline V gene encodes CDR1 SGHDT and CDR2 YYEEEE. The ends were cut back, 1 base at V and 5 bases at J, with 15 bases in the middle. The DNA for the CDR3 is TGTGCCAGCAGCTTGTTGGTAGCAGGGATGACCGGGGAGCTGTTTTTT. Translating it yields CASSLLVAGMTGELFF.

The table lists this clone with a few counts. V is TRBV4-3 and J is TRBJ2-2; TRBD1 aligns across 7 bases. The CDR3 runs to 15 residues. J lost 0 bases, V lost 4 bases, and 2 bases had no gene match. The germline V gene encodes CDR1 LGHNA and CDR2 YSLEER. The chain's CDR3 is CASSRDSANTGELFF. The CDR3 region has the DNA TGCGCCAGCAGCCGGGACAGTGCGAACACCGGGGAGCTGTTTTTT.

This clone was seen only once. V and J are TRBV30 and TRBJ1-2; TRBD1 is a possible D gene (6 bases). V was shortened by 4 bases and J by 0 bases, with 15 bases between the two germline ends. Germline CDR1 GTSNPN, CDR2 SVGIG (reference sequence). The CDR3 is 15 residues long. CDR3 amino acids: CAWKPIRDTNYGYTF. Written as DNA, the CDR3 is TGTGCCTGGAAGCCAATCCGGGACACTAACTATGGCTACACCTTC.

The chain links TRBV6-1 to TRBJ2-3, with no clear D. The V end lost 5 bases, the J end lost 6 bases, and 12 bases lay between the germline ends. Germline-derived CDR1 and CDR2 are MNHNS and SASEGT. The CDR3 sequence is 13 residues long. CDR3 in DNA: TGTGCCAGCAGTTCCAATTCTGTGGATACGCAGTATTTT. Protein: CASSSNSVDTQYF.

This clone has only a few counts. The rearrangement links TRBV29-1 to TRBJ1-1; D is possibly TRBD1 (6 bases). The CDR3 sequence is 13 residues long. Germline lookup yields CDR1 SQVTM and CDR2 ANQGSEA. CDR3: CRTFDRTYTEAFF. Written as DNA, the CDR3 is TGCAGAACCTTTGACAGGACCTACACTGAAGCTTTCTTT.

For the CDR3, the DNA is TGTGCCACCAGCAGAGATAACACCAGGTGGGCTGAAGCTTTCTTT. Protein product: CATSRDNTRWAEAFF. The chain has TRBV15 and TRBJ1-1; no clear D gene. V was pared by 0 bases and J by 6 bases, with 14 bases between. The germline gives CDR1 LNHNV, CDR2 YYDKDF (reference sequence). CDR3 length: 15 residues.

This clone is a singleton in its sample. This sequence joins TRBV5-6 and TRBJ2-5; D perhaps matches TRBD2 (5 bases). V gave up 2 bases and J gave up 2 bases, with 10 bases separating them. This CDR3 is built from 14 residues. Germline CDR1 SGHDT, CDR2 YYEEEE. This CDR3 is CASSLVPGQETQYF. The CDR3 bases are TGTGCCAGCAGCTTAGTACCGGGGCAAGAGACCCAGTACTTC.

This clone has more than one count but fewer than ten. The chain uses TRBV15 and TRBJ2-3; 15 bases agree with TRBD2. Germline V gene sequence: CDR1 LNHNV, CDR2 YYDKDF (reference sequence). The CDR3 spans 15 residues. V shed 8 bases, J shed 3 bases, and the junction held 3 bases outside the gene matches. CDR3 DNA sequence: TGTGCCACCGGACTAGCGGGGGGGATTACAGATACGCAGTATTTT. It specifies CATGLAGGITDTQYF.

The genes are TRBV29-1 and TRBJ2-7; TRBD1 matches 7 bases. Trimming at V came to 6 bases and at J to 5 bases, leaving 10 bases not matched to a gene. This CDR3 has 13 amino acids. Germline CDR1 is SQVTM and CDR2 is ANQGSEA. This CDR3 is CSVGQSLWHEQYF. The CDR3 DNA sequence: TGCAGCGTGGGACAGAGCCTCTGGCACGAGCAGTACTTC.

The sample holds one count of this clone. CDR3 sequence (DNA): TGTGCCAGCAGCCATTCCGCCGGGAATTCACCCCTCCACTTT. This gives the protein CASSHSAGNSPLHF. The rearrangement joins TRBV14 to TRBJ1-6; no clear D. Germline V gives CDR1 SGHDN, CDR2 FVKESK. Trimming cost V 3 bases and J 7 bases, with 10 bases left between them. The CDR3 consists of 14 residues.

This clone was counted a few times. The V call is TRBV29-1, the J call TRBJ1-4; weak D call: TRBD1 (5 bases). Trimming took 5 bases from V and 7 from J, leaving 14 bases between them. Germline CDR1 SQVTM, CDR2 ANQGSEA. The CDR3 consists of 13 residues. The CDR3 spells CSVFEGRREKLFF. In nucleotides, the CDR3 is TGCAGCGTTTTTGAGGGGCGCCGTGAAAAACTGTTTTTT. Looking up the rest from reference TRBV29-1 and TRBJ1-4 gives the full variable domain: SAVISQKPSRDICQRGTSLTIQCQVDSQVTMMFWYRQQPGQSLTLIATANQGSEATYESGFVIDKFPISRPNLTFSTLTVSNMSPEDSSIYLCSVFEGRREKLFFGSGTQLSVL.

The chain couples TRBV7-2 to TRBJ1-5; D not resolved. CDR3 length: 12 residues. Trimming removed 1 base from V and 7 bases from J, with 5 bases in between. In germline, CDR1 is SGHTA, CDR2 FQGNSA. The CDR3 DNA follows: TGTGCCAGCAGCTTAGGGGAGCAGCCCCAGCATTTT. The encoded protein is CASSLGEQPQHF.

This sequence joins TRBV6-6 and TRBJ1-2, with TRBD1 as a possible D gene (6 bases). CDR1 and CDR2 (germline): MNHNY, SVGAGI (reference sequence). V was clipped by 2 bases and J by 2 bases, with 9 bases between them. This CDR3 has 14 amino acids. The CDR3 spells CASSYTGPNYGYTF. As DNA, the CDR3 is TGTGCCAGCAGTTACACAGGGCCCAACTATGGCTACACCTTC.

The V call is TRBV30, the J call TRBJ2-5; 7 bases agree with TRBD1. The germline V gene has CDR1 GTSNPN and CDR2 SVGIG (reference sequence). J was trimmed by 1 base and V by 0 bases; bases with no gene match: 5. The CDR3 is made up of 15 amino acids. This CDR3 reads CAWSVGQALQETQYF. The CDR3, as DNA: TGTGCCTGGAGTGTTGGACAGGCCCTCCAAGAGACCCAGTACTTC.

This clone came up a few times. The V and J genes are TRBV9 and TRBJ2-7; possibly TRBD1 for D (6 bases). CDR1 and CDR2 (germline): SGDLS, YYNGEE. This CDR3 spans 13 amino acids. Trimming took off 4 bases at V and 7 bases at J, with 15 bases between the two ends. CDR3 nucleotides: TGTGCCAGCAGCCGGGACATAGAATGGGAGCAGTACTTC. This gives the protein CASSRDIEWEQYF.

The chain joins TRBV11-2 to TRBJ1-4; D not certain. Germline V gene lookup returns CDR1 SGHAT and CDR2 FQNNGV. CDR3 size: 13 residues. V was trimmed by 3 bases and J by 8 bases, leaving 10 bases between them. CDR3 sequence reads: CASSFGIGEKLFF. In DNA form, the CDR3 reads TGTGCCAGCAGCTTCGGGATTGGAGAAAAACTGTTTTTT.

The chain employs TRBV25-1 and TRBJ1-1; no firm D call. Germline CDR1 reads MGHDK; CDR2 reads SYGVNS. There are 14 residues in the CDR3. The V end lost 1 base, the J end lost 1 base, and 7 bases lay between the germline ends. The CDR3 DNA sequence: TGTGCCAGCAGTGAATGGCAGTGGAACACTGAAGCTTTCTTT. Its translation: CASSEWQWNTEAFF.